The 20 T cell receptor beta chains below come from one sample, sequenced in a study of cytomegalovirus exposure and HLA in healthy donors. Amplification used 60 Vbeta primers and 13 Jbeta primers. Generated by immunoSEQ multiplex PCR, the TCRdb table keeps only in-frame clones and is missing some. The sample yields roughly 120,000 clones, about 80% seen once. The sample taken for sequencing was PBMCs. These TCRs come from a young man in good health and CMV-seronegative.

The V and J genes are TRBV4-3 and TRBJ2-1; TRBD2 agrees at 12 bases. The CDR3 totals 17 residues. From germline, CDR1 is LGHNA and CDR2 YSLEER. The junction had 9 bases not matched to a gene; V was cut back by 0 bases and J by 9 bases. CDR3 in DNA: TGCGCCAGCAGCCAAGAGATGACTAGCGGGAGTCGTTTTGAGCAGTTCTTC. Its protein product is CASSQEMTSGSRFEQFF.

The CDR3 sequence: CASSRLAGGSTDTQYF. The DNA of the CDR3 is TGTGCCAGCAGCAGACTAGCGGGAGGTAGCACAGATACGCAGTATTTT. This chain uses TRBV7-3 with TRBJ2-3; 13 bases are a match to TRBD2. The CDR3 loop spans 16 amino acids. CDR1 is SGHTA, CDR2 FQGTGA, per germline. Trimming removed 5 bases from V and 0 bases from J; junction bases left unmatched: 2. Full variable domain (remainder filled in from reference TRBV7-3 and TRBJ2-3): GAGVSQTPSNKVTEKGKYVELRCDPISGHTALYWYRQSLGQGPEFLIYFQGTGAADDSGLPNDRFFAVRPEGSVSTLKIQRTERGDSAVYLCASSRLAGGSTDTQYFGPGTRLTVL.

The chain couples TRBV15 to TRBJ2-1; 11 bases match TRBD2. CDR3 length: 15 residues. V lost 3 bases and J lost 7; bases outside the gene matches: 5. Germline loops: CDR1 LNHNV, CDR2 YYDKDF (reference sequence). CDR3 residues: CATSSLSGRVNEQFF. In DNA, the CDR3 is TGTGCCACCAGCAGCCTTAGCGGGAGGGTGAATGAGCAGTTCTTC.

V gene TRBV5-6 combines with J gene TRBJ1-2; TRBD1 aligns across 7 bases. With 3 bases clipped from V and 7 bases from J, the junction kept 6 bases outside the gene matches. The CDR3 is 13 residues long. The germline CDR1 and CDR2 sequences are SGHDT and YYEEEE. CDR3 loop: CASSSGTETGYTF. The CDR3 nucleotides are TGTGCCAGCAGCTCCGGGACAGAGACTGGCTACACCTTC.

This clone was detected only once. The rearrangement uses TRBV9 and TRBJ2-1; 7 nucleotides line up with TRBD2. In germline, CDR1 is SGDLS, CDR2 YYNGEE. CDR3 length equals 17 residues. The ends lost 3 bases at V and 5 bases at J; junction bases unmatched: 14. The CDR3 region is CASSDPLEASGNNEQFF. CDR3 coding DNA: TGTGCCAGCAGCGACCCCTTAGAGGCTAGCGGAAACAATGAGCAGTTCTTC.

The rearrangement uses TRBV19 and TRBJ1-1, with D perhaps matching TRBD1 (6 bases). V lost 6 bases to trimming and J lost 2 bases, with 16 bases between them. Germline CDR1 and CDR2: LNHDA and SQIVND (reference sequence). The CDR3 contains 15 residues. CDR3 nucleotide sequence: TGTGCCAGTAGCAGCCAGGGGAGGGGAAACACTGAAGCTTTCTTT. Translation gives CASSSQGRGNTEAFF. Full variable domain (remainder filled in from reference TRBV19 and TRBJ1-1): DGGITQSPKYLFRKEGQNVTLSCEQNLNHDAMYWYRQDPGQGLRLIYYSQIVNDFQKGDIAEGYSVSREKKESFPLTVTSAQKNPTAFYLCASSSQGRGNTEAFFGQGTRLTVV.

The chain has TRBV7-9 and TRBJ2-7; maybe TRBD2 (6 bases). This CDR3 has 15 residues. Germline V lookup: CDR1 SEHNR, CDR2 FQNEAQ (reference sequence). V gave up 2 bases and J gave up 0 bases, with 11 bases separating them. The CDR3 nucleotides are TGTGCCAGCAGCTTATGGGCTAGCGACTCCTACGAGCAGTACTTC. The encoded protein is CASSLWASDSYEQYF.

The gene calls are TRBV4-3 and TRBJ2-2; 9 bases map to TRBD2. CDR1 LGHNA and CDR2 YSLEER come from the germline V gene. The CDR3 totals 16 residues. Trimming cost V 2 bases and J 2 bases; bases outside gene matches: 3. In DNA form, the CDR3 reads TGCGCCAGCAGCCAACTTAGCGGGAGCAACACCGGGGAGCTGTTTTTT. It encodes CASSQLSGSNTGELFF.

The chain recombines TRBV28 with TRBJ1-1, with D tentatively TRBD1 (5 bases). V lost 2 bases and J lost 1, with 8 bases in between. This CDR3 is built from 14 residues. Germline CDR1 reads MDHEN; CDR2 reads SYDVKM. The CDR3 region is CASSLGHRNTEAFF. The CDR3 coding sequence is TGTGCCAGCAGTTTAGGACATCGGAACACTGAAGCTTTCTTT. Using reference TRBV28 and TRBJ1-1 for the parts outside the CDR3, the full variable domain is DVKVTQSSRYLVKRTGEKVFLECVQDMDHENMFWYRQDPGLGLRLIYFSYDVKMKEKGDIPEGYSVSREKKERFSLILESASTNQTSMYLCASSLGHRNTEAFFGQGTRLTVV.

CDR3 sequence reads: CASTSGYEQYF. CDR3 in DNA: TGTGCCAGCACCTCCGGCTACGAGCAGTACTTC. The rearrangement uses TRBV28 and TRBJ2-7; D is unclear. CDR1 is MDHEN, CDR2 SYDVKM, per germline. The CDR3 loop spans 11 amino acids. Trimming cost V 7 bases and J 3 bases, with 7 bases left between them.

This clone was detected only once. The chain is built from TRBV11-2 and TRBJ1-1, with D possibly matching TRBD1 (5 bases). The CDR3 sequence is 17 residues long. Germline CDR1 SGHAT, CDR2 FQNNGV. V dropped 5 bases and J dropped 1 base, with 20 bases sitting between them. The CDR3 bases are TGTGCCAGCAGCCCCCCGGGGGTGGACACAGCGAACACTGAAGCTTTCTTT. The encoded protein is CASSPPGVDTANTEAFF.

This chain uses TRBV7-9 with TRBJ2-7; 9 positions match TRBD2. CDR1 SEHNR and CDR2 FQNEAQ come from the germline V gene (reference sequence). Unmatched junction bases numbered 5, after V lost 1 base and J lost 7 bases. The CDR3 covers 14 residues. The CDR3 nucleotides read TGTGCCAGCAGCTTAGGCGGGGGGGGTTGGGAGCAGTACTTC. This encodes CASSLGGGGWEQYF.

This clone was picked up a small number of times. The genes are TRBV7-9 and TRBJ1-3; TRBD1 matches at 7 bases. CDR3 size: 10 residues. After removal of 10 bases from V and 8 bases from J, the junction contained 2 bases not matched to a gene. CDR1 and CDR2 from the germline V gene are SEHNR and FQNEAQ (reference sequence). The CDR3: CAIQGDTIYF. Here the CDR3 DNA reads TGTGCCATCCAGGGGGACACCATATATTTT. Based on the CDR3 plus reference TRBV7-9 and TRBJ1-3, the full variable domain is DTGVSQNPRHKITKRGQNVTFRCDPISEHNRLYWYRQTLGQGPEFLTYFQNEAQLEKSRLLSDRFSAERPKGSFSTLEIQRTEQGDSAMYLCAIQGDTIYFGEGSWLTVV.

V gene TRBV6-5 combines with J gene TRBJ2-3; the D gene is possibly TRBD2 (5 bases). This CDR3 comprises 15 residues. V lost 0 bases and J lost 2, with 9 bases in between. The germline CDR1 and CDR2 sequences are MNHEY and SVGAGI. The CDR3 spells CASSYSDGNTDTQYF. In DNA form, the CDR3 reads TGTGCCAGCAGTTACTCTGACGGGAACACAGATACGCAGTATTTT.

This clone was seen a handful of times. At the DNA level, this CDR3 is encoded by other sequences in the same sample as well. CDR3 DNA: TGTGCCAGCAGTCCCGGGACTAGCGGGTACAATGAGCAGTTCTTC. Translating gives CASSPGTSGYNEQFF. The chain employs TRBV6-5 and TRBJ2-1; 12 bases map to TRBD2. V lost 5 bases to trimming and J lost 4 bases; unmatched junction nucleotides: 3. The CDR3 is 15 residues long. The germline V gene has CDR1 MNHEY and CDR2 SVGAGI.

The gene calls are TRBV28 and TRBJ2-7, with 7 bases lining up with TRBD1. V was clipped by 8 bases and J by 3 bases; unmatched bases: 7. Per the germline V gene, CDR1 is MDHEN and CDR2 is SYDVKM. The CDR3 is 13 amino acids. The CDR3 protein is CASLDRSDYEQYF. In DNA, the CDR3 is TGTGCCAGCCTGGACAGGTCTGACTACGAGCAGTACTTC.

This chain uses TRBV10-3 with TRBJ1-2, with 8 bases fitting TRBD1. J was trimmed by 1 base and V by 5 bases; bases with no gene match: 12. The CDR3 runs to 17 residues. The germline V gene has CDR1 ENHRY and CDR2 SYGVKD. CDR3 residues: CAISTDRGLSLNYGYTF. The CDR3 nucleotides are TGTGCCATCAGTACAGACAGGGGCCTATCACTTAACTATGGCTACACCTTC.

V is TRBV19 and J is TRBJ1-3; TRBD1 might be the D (5 bases). The CDR3 consists of 13 residues. V was cut by 8 bases and J by 4 bases, with 12 bases left in between. Germline V lookup: CDR1 LNHDA, CDR2 SQIVND (reference sequence). The CDR3 protein is CASFANRGNTIYF. The CDR3, as DNA: TGTGCCAGTTTCGCAAACAGGGGAAACACCATATATTTT.

The V and J genes are TRBV7-2 and TRBJ2-7; 11 bases agree with TRBD2. Germline V gene lookup returns CDR1 SGHTA and CDR2 FQGNSA. The CDR3 sequence is 16 residues long. The V and J ends lost 1 base and 2 bases, in that order; junction bases with no gene match: 4. DNA of the CDR3: TGTGCCAGCAGCTTAGACGGGACTAGCGGAGCCTACGAGCAGTACTTC. This gives the protein CASSLDGTSGAYEQYF.

This chain links TRBV5-4 with TRBJ2-7, with 7 nucleotides matching TRBD1. Germline-derived CDR1 and CDR2 are SGHNT and YYREEE (reference sequence). There are 15 residues in the CDR3. V trimming: 4 bases; J trimming: 2 bases; junction bases outside the gene matches: 9. CDR3 sequence reads: CASSIGQVTTYEQYF. Here the CDR3 DNA reads TGTGCCAGCAGCATCGGACAGGTGACCACCTACGAGCAGTACTTC.